The rows below give T cell receptor beta chains drawn from one sample of a study of shared clonotypes between healthy human individuals. Repertoires were generated with immunoSEQ multiplex PCR, while TCRdb's copy carries only in-frame clones and drops some. The data hold roughly 2.4 million clones, with nearly 97% observed a single time. Sequencing input: naive CD4+ T cells sorted from blood. The receptors derive from a man younger than 35 in good health. Each CDR3 is given with its conserved first and last residue. The order of the fields is D gene, V gene, clone size, J gene, CDR3 protein, CDR3 DNA. D genes are given only for firm matches. Not every row has a clone size; where given, it reads once, few, many or a size class.

NA	TRBV4-3	NA	TRBJ1-2	CASSQDRATVDYGYTF	TGCGCCAGCAGCCAAGATAGGGCCACGGTGGACTATGGCTACACCTTC
NA	TRBV4-1	NA	TRBJ1-2	CASSQEASNYGYTF	TGCGCCAGCAGCCAAGAGGCCAGTAATTATGGCTACACCTTC
NA	TRBV10-1	once	TRBJ2-1	CASSSVRASSYNEQFF	TGCGCCAGCAGTAGTGTGCGGGCGAGCTCCTACAATGAGCAGTTCTTC
NA	TRBV6-1	few	TRBJ2-3	CASSEEWGRTDTQYF	TGTGCCAGCAGTGAAGAGTGGGGGCGGACAGATACGCAGTATTTT
NA	TRBV28	once	TRBJ1-3	CASLDSSYSGNTIYF	TGTGCCAGCCTGGACAGTAGCTACTCTGGAAACACCATATATTTT
NA	TRBV18	NA	TRBJ1-2	CASSPQGHGYTF	TGTGCCAGCTCACCACAAGGTCATGGCTACACCTTC
TRBD1	TRBV19	NA	TRBJ2-7	CASSPNAGTGAYEQYF	TGTGCCAGTAGTCCCAACGCCGGGACAGGGGCGTACGAGCAGTACTTC
TRBD2	TRBV7-2	NA	TRBJ2-3	CASRQSGTRLNTQYF	TGTGCCAGCAGGCAATCCGGGACTAGATTAAATACGCAGTATTTT
NA	TRBV7-2	NA	TRBJ2-1	CASNNGAGKSLNEQFF	TGTGCCAGCAACAACGGGGCAGGGAAAAGCTTAAATGAGCAGTTCTTC
TRBD2	TRBV11-2	NA	TRBJ2-1	CASSLGTSGRTYNEQFF	TGTGCCAGCAGCTTGGGGACTAGCGGGAGGACCTACAATGAGCAGTTCTTC
NA	TRBV7-8	NA	TRBJ2-1	CASSIWRAGYNEQFF	TGTGCCAGCAGCATATGGAGGGCCGGGTACAATGAGCAGTTCTTC
TRBD1	TRBV30	NA	TRBJ1-2	CAWSHIRQGPNYGYTF	TGTGCCTGGAGTCACATTCGACAGGGGCCGAACTATGGCTACACCTTC
TRBD2	TRBV4-1	NA	TRBJ2-7	CASSQPGEGSYEQYF	TGCGCCAGCAGCCAGCCGGGGGAGGGGTCCTACGAGCAGTACTTC
TRBD1	TRBV11-2	NA	TRBJ1-3	CASSNRGQGDGNTIYF	TGTGCCAGCAGCAATCGGGGACAGGGTGATGGAAACACCATATATTTT
NA	TRBV11-2	NA	TRBJ1-6	CASSPEGDAYNSPLHF	TGTGCCAGCAGCCCCGAAGGGGATGCCTATAATTCACCCCTCCACTTT